This T cell receptor beta chain appears in the sequencing data of a study of T cells in Graves' hyperthyroidism and ophthalmopathy. Ophthalmopathy patients all had a Clinical Activity Score of at least 3, a NOSPECS grade of at least 4 and disease under 3 months old. What was amplified from RNA transcripts were TCR beta CDR3 regions. The HTBI primer set was used in a first-round RT-PCR of the TCR CDR3. TCRdb reanalysed the multiplex PCR reads using MiXCR and keeps one entry per CDR3 protein. The sample shows approximately 690,000 distinct CDR3 sequences, more than 14% of them seen only once. General study points: Among thyroid clonotypes expanded above 0.001, most also appeared in blood. With a median lead of about 6.9 months before onset, the model predicted ophthalmopathy. Ophthalmopathy cases were set apart from stable hyperthyroidism by a 13 V-J model.

This clonotype was observed many times. Its antigen is unidentified. The TCR sequence derives from a woman aged 45-60 years with Graves' ophthalmopathy. The sample comprised blood.

The CDR3 DNA reads as TGTGCCAGCAGCTTCATAGCGGGAGGGCTTAATGAGCAGTTCTTC. The encoded protein is CASSFIAGGLNEQFF. The chain recombines TRBV7-2 with TRBJ2-1; TRBD2 agrees at 11 bases. Germline values: CDR1 SGHTA, CDR2 FQGNSA. The CDR3 extends over 15 amino acids. J lost 7 bases, V lost 3 bases, and 5 bases had no gene match.